The next 14 T cell receptor beta chains were all read from a single sample in a study of OX40 agonist ivuxolimab in advanced cancers. Sequencing used immunoSEQ multiplex PCR; TCRdb keeps in-frame clones, though not all of them. The sample lists about 44,000 clones, 85% to 95% occurring once. The material was CD4+ or CD8+ T cells sorted from blood, obtained in a trial of the OX40 agonist ivuxolimab. The source of these receptors is an adult with an advanced solid tumor such as melanoma, head and neck, liver or kidney cancer.

The chain combines TRBV5-1 with TRBJ2-5; no definite D call. The germline V gene encodes CDR1 SGHRS and CDR2 YFSETQ. This CDR3 has 11 amino acids. The germline V and J ends were trimmed by 3 bases and 1 base, with 1 base remaining between them. CDR3 in amino acids: CASSSQETQYF. The CDR3 coding sequence is TGCGCCAGCAGCTCCCAAGAGACCCAGTACTTC.

This clone was recorded a few times. The chain has TRBV6-5 and TRBJ1-1; TRBD1 matches at 8 bases. The V segment lost 6 bases and the J segment 4 bases; nucleotides outside the gene matches: 4. Per germline, CDR1 MNHEY and CDR2 SVGAGI. There are 13 residues in the CDR3. The CDR3 loop reads CASRQGVSTEAFF. The CDR3 nucleotides read TGTGCCAGCAGACAGGGGGTGAGCACTGAAGCTTTCTTT.

This chain connects TRBV9 to TRBJ2-1, with 8 bases that match TRBD2. Germline trimming cut 0 bases from V and 2 bases from J; bases unmatched to any gene: 4. Germline CDR1 and CDR2: SGDLS and YYNGEE. This CDR3 comprises 16 residues. DNA of the CDR3: TGTGCCAGCAGCGTAGAAATAGCGGGAACCTACAATGAGCAGTTCTTC. The encoded protein is CASSVEIAGTYNEQFF.

The J gene is TRBJ1-1, the V gene TRBV7-8, with 9 bases lining up with TRBD1. The CDR3 length is 13 residues. V dropped 3 bases and J dropped 6; count of bases not matched to a gene: 2. Germline CDR1 is SGHVS and CDR2 is FQNEAQ. The CDR3 spells CASSFRQGAEAFF. CDR3 bases: TGTGCCAGCAGCTTTAGACAGGGGGCTGAAGCTTTCTTT.

By sample share, this clone is large (0.1 to 1%). The chain employs TRBV6-4 and TRBJ2-1, with 7 nucleotides matching TRBD2. V trimming: 4 bases; J trimming: 7 bases; junction bases outside the gene matches: 7. The V gene's germline CDR1 is MRHNA and CDR2 SNTAGT. The CDR3 length is 14 residues. DNA for the CDR3: TGTGCCAGCAGTGTTTCGCGGGAGTTTAATGAGCAGTTCTTC. Translation gives CASSVSREFNEQFF.

The chain combines TRBV6-6 with TRBJ2-7, with TRBD1 matching 7 bases. Germline V gene data show CDR1 as MNHNY and CDR2 as SVGAGI (reference sequence). The CDR3 sequence is 15 residues long. V trimming: 7 bases; J trimming: 2 bases; junction bases outside the gene matches: 11. For the CDR3, the DNA is TGTGCCAGCACCGACGCCGGACAGGAACCCTACGAGCAGTACTTC. Its translation: CASTDAGQEPYEQYF.

This rearrangement joins TRBV9 to TRBJ2-2; unclear D gene. V was pared by 1 base and J by 7 bases, with 11 bases between. The CDR3 length is 14 residues. Germline V gene data show CDR1 as SGDLS and CDR2 as YYNGEE. The CDR3: CASSVLEVGGELFF. In DNA form, the CDR3 reads TGTGCCAGCAGCGTATTAGAAGTTGGCGGGGAGCTGTTTTTT.

This clone appeared once. V usage is TRBV28 and J usage is TRBJ2-6; TRBD1 agrees at 8 bases. Germline lookup yields CDR1 MDHEN and CDR2 SYDVKM. V was pared by 6 bases and J by 2 bases, with 9 bases of the junction left unmatched. The CDR3 sequence is 17 residues long. CDR3 nucleotide sequence: TGTGCCAGCAGCTTGGACAGGGAAGGGGCTGGGGCCAACGTCCTGACTTTC. It is translated as CASSLDREGAGANVLTF.

The rearrangement links TRBV29-1 to TRBJ2-7; 8 bases match TRBD2. V lost 6 bases, J lost 1 base, and 5 bases stayed unmatched. The CDR3 loop spans 13 amino acids. Germline V lookup: CDR1 SQVTM, CDR2 ANQGSEA. The DNA of the CDR3 is TGCAGCGTCGGGAGGGACGGGTCCTACGAGCAGTACTTC. Residues: CSVGRDGSYEQYF.

V usage is TRBV2 and J usage is TRBJ2-2, with 9 bases fitting TRBD1. V lost 9 bases, J lost 6 bases, and 14 bases stayed unmatched. The CDR3 is 16 amino acids. Per the germline V gene, CDR1 is SNHLY and CDR2 is FYNNEI. The DNA for the CDR3 is TGTGCCAGTAAGGGCCGGACAGGGGATTTATCCGGGGAGCTGTTTTTT. Translation gives CASKGRTGDLSGELFF. The variable domain in full, completed from reference TRBV2 and TRBJ2-2, reads EPEVTQTPSHQVTQMGQEVILRCVPISNHLYFYWYRQILGQKVEFLVSFYNNEISEKSEIFDDQFSVERPDGSNFTLKIRSTKLEDSAMYFCASKGRTGDLSGELFFGEGSRLTVL.

The chain recombines TRBV4-1 with TRBJ2-7; TRBD1 agrees at 9 bases. The CDR3 has 17 amino acids. V shed 0 bases and J 7 bases; nucleotides not matched to a gene: 13. Germline lookup yields CDR1 MGHRA and CDR2 YSYEKL. The DNA of the CDR3 is TGCGCCAGCAGCCAAGACGGACAGGGGCTGGGTGGTGGGGAGCAGTACTTC. This gives the protein CASSQDGQGLGGGEQYF.

The gene calls are TRBV28 and TRBJ1-5; TRBD1 matches 7 bases. This CDR3 has 14 residues. CDR1 and CDR2 (germline): MDHEN, SYDVKM. After removal of 6 bases from V and 10 bases from J, the junction contained 12 bases not matched to a gene. CDR3 sequence: CASSQSTGVDPQHF. The CDR3 nucleotides read TGTGCCAGCAGCCAATCAACAGGGGTTGATCCCCAGCATTTT.

The rearrangement links TRBV27 to TRBJ2-2; no clear D gene. Trimming took off 3 bases at V and 4 bases at J, with 9 bases between the two ends. The CDR3 is made up of 14 amino acids. The germline V gene has CDR1 MNHEY and CDR2 SMNVEV (reference sequence). CDR3 loop: CASSFGMGTGELFF. CDR3 coding DNA: TGTGCCAGCAGTTTCGGTATGGGCACCGGGGAGCTGTTTTTT.

The rearrangement uses TRBV10-3 and TRBJ2-2, with D perhaps matching TRBD1 (6 bases). The CDR3 is made up of 15 amino acids. Trimming removed 0 bases from V and 6 bases from J, with 11 bases in between. The germline V gene has CDR1 ENHRY and CDR2 SYGVKD. CDR3 sequence: CAISESQGFAGELFF. CDR3 bases: TGTGCCATCAGTGAGTCACAGGGCTTCGCCGGGGAGCTGTTTTTT.